This T cell receptor (beta chain) is from a study of shared clonotypes between healthy human individuals. Findings and caveats of the study: The naive CD4 repertoires of a handful of donors were compared, and approximately 5.3% of clonotypes were shared.

The repertoire was sequenced with immunoSEQ multiplex PCR; TCRdb's copy has only in-frame clones and lacks some. The sample carries 900,000 to 1,200,000 clones, about 84% recorded once. From germline, CDR1 is MNHEY and CDR2 SMNVEV (reference sequence). The V end was cut by 3 bases, the J end by 1 base, with 12 bases between. The CDR3 runs 16 residues. About this clone itself: Its target is unknown.

This chain links TRBV27 with TRBJ1-4; no clear D. This clonotype was sampled from a man aged 18 to 35 in good health. Some clones in this sample may be carry-over from other donors' samples. The sequencing input was memory CD4+ T cells from PBMCs. Subset defined: CD45RA-negative fraction. For the CDR3, the DNA is TGTGCCAGCAGTTTCGAGATCGGCGGAACTAATGAAAAACTGTTTTTT. Protein: CASSFEIGGTNEKLFF.